The present entry profiles one T cell receptor beta chain with its context. Using immunoSEQ multiplex PCR, the repertoire was profiled, and TCRdb retains in-frame clones only, with some absent. The data show about 160,000 clones, roughly 80% seen once. Germline CDR1 and CDR2: SGHTA and FQGTGA. This CDR3 spans 15 amino acids. Trimming left V 4 bases short and J 0 bases short, with 10 bases between. The data derive from a study of blood T cell repertoires in COVID-19. The TCR was taken from a woman aged 35 to 49 with acute COVID-19. The specimen was PBMCs or T cells enriched from blood (not recorded which). This rearrangement joins TRBV7-3 to TRBJ2-1; D might be TRBD2 (5 bases). The CDR3 spells CASSSQAASYNEQFF. In DNA, the CDR3 is TGTGCCAGCAGCTCCCAAGCGGCCTCCTACAATGAGCAGTTCTTC.